This paragraph covers one T cell receptor beta chain sequence. This sample was included in a study of blood T cell repertoires in COVID-19. Per germline, CDR1 SNHLY and CDR2 FYNNEI. The CDR3 length is 15 residues. V was trimmed by 5 bases and J by 3 bases, leaving 16 bases between them. Generated by immunoSEQ multiplex PCR, the TCRdb table keeps only in-frame clones and is missing some. Among 250,000 to 300,000 clones listed, about 89% were seen once. The rearrangement links TRBV2 to TRBJ1-1; D call uncertain. Sequencing was carried out using peripheral blood. The receptor was isolated from a woman aged 30 to 39 with COVID-19, enrolled during active disease. The CDR3 DNA reads as TGTGCCAGCAGTATTCGTTCCGTCGGGTACACTGAAGCTTTCTTT. Translation: CASSIRSVGYTEAFF.